This note documents a single T cell receptor (beta chain) sequence. Its target is not known. TCRdb reprocessed the 5' RACE reads and keeps a single row for each CDR3 protein, giving no DNA. Its table records hundreds of thousands of distinct CDR3 sequences. The data derive from a study of monozygotic twins with inflammatory bowel disease. Study-wide findings and caveats: Neither one strong signal nor one clonotype associated with IBD was supported. IBD patients, compared with healthy twins, shared fewer clonotypes with others (especially with disease activity).

Sequenced: blood. This receptor was taken from a human donor with ulcerative colitis or Crohn's disease, or a healthy co-twin of an affected twin (not recorded which).

This CDR3 is CASSELASGSNEQFF. J is TRBJ2-1 and V is TRBV6-1; with no DNA, the TCRdb D assignment of TRBD2 cannot be verified. CDR1 is MNHNS and CDR2 is SASEGT in the germline V gene. The CDR3 covers 15 residues.